This T cell receptor beta chain originates from a study of blood T cell repertoires in COVID-19. The ends lost 5 bases at V and 4 bases at J; junction bases unmatched: 6. This CDR3 has 15 amino acids. In germline, CDR1 is PRHDT, CDR2 FYEKMQ (reference sequence). The protocol was immunoSEQ multiplex PCR, while the TCRdb copy is restricted to in-frame clones and leaves out a portion. Of roughly 300,000 clones detected, roughly 91% appear once; the ten largest clones hold 1.8%. The chain has TRBV13 and TRBJ2-1; TRBD1 agrees at 9 bases. The receptor's source is a woman under 40 with COVID-19, enrolled during active disease. What was sequenced was peripheral blood. CDR3 sequence: CASSAGQGNYNEQFF. The CDR3 DNA follows: TGTGCCAGCAGCGCTGGACAGGGGAATTACAATGAGCAGTTCTTC.